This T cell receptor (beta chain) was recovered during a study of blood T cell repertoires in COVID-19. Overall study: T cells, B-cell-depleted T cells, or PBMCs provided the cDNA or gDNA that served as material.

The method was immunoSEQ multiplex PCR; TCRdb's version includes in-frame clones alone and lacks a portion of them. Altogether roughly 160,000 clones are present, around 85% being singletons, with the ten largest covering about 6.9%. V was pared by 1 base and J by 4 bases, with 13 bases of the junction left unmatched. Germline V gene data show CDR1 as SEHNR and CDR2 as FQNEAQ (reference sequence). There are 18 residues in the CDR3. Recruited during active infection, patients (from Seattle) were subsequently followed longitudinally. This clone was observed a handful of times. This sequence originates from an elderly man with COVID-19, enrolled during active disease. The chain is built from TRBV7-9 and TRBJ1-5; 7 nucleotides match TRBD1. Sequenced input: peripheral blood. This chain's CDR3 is CASSLGGPGTARNQPQHF. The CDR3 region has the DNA TGTGCCAGCAGCTTAGGGGGGCCGGGGACAGCCCGAAATCAGCCCCAGCATTTT.